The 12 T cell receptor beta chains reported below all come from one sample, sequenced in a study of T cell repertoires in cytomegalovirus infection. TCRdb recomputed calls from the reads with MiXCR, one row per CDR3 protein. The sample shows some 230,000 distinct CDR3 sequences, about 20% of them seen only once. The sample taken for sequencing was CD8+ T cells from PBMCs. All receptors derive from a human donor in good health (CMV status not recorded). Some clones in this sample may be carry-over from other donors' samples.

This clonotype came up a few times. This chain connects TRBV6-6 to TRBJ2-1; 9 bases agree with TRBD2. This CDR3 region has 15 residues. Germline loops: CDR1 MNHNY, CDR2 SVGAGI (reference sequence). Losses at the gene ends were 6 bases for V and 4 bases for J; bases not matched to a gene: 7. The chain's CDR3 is CASRESGGTYNEQFF. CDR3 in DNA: TGTGCCAGCAGAGAGAGCGGGGGGACTTACAATGAGCAGTTCTTC.

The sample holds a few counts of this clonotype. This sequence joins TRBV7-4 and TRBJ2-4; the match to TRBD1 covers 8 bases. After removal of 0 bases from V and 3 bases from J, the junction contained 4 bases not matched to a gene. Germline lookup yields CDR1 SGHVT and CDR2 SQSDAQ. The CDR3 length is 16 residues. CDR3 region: CASSLARTGIKNIQYF. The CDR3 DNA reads TGTGCCAGCAGCTTAGCGCGGACAGGGATCAAAAACATTCAGTACTTC.

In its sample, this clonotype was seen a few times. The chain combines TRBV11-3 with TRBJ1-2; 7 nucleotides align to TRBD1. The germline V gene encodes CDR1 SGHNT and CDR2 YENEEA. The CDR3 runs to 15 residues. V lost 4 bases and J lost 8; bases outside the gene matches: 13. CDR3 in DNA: TGTGCCAGCAGCTCCTCGCGGAGGGGGCGAGGAGGCTACACCTTC. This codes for CASSSSRRGRGGYTF.

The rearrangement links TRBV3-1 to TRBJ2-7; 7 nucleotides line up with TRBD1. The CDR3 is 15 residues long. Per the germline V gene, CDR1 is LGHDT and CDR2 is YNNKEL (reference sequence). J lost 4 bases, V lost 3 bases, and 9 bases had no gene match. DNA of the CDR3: TGTGCCAGCAGCCAGGCCCCTGGGACAGCTTACGAGCAGTACTTC. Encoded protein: CASSQAPGTAYEQYF.

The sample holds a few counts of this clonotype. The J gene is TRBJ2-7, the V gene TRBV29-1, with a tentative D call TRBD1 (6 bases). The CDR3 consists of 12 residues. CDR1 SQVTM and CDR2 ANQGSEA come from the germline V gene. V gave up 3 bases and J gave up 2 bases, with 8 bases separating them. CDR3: CSVEDRAYEQYF. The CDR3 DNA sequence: TGCAGCGTTGAGGACAGAGCCTACGAGCAGTACTTC.

In DNA form, the CDR3 reads TGTGCCAGCAGTTGGGACAGGGAAGCTCATGAGCAGTTCTTC. Protein: CASSWDREAHEQFF. The chain carries TRBV27 and TRBJ2-1; 9 bases map to TRBD1. The V and J ends lost 4 bases and 8 bases, in that order; junction bases with no gene match: 6. CDR3 length: 14 residues. The V gene's germline CDR1 is MNHEY and CDR2 SMNVEV (reference sequence).

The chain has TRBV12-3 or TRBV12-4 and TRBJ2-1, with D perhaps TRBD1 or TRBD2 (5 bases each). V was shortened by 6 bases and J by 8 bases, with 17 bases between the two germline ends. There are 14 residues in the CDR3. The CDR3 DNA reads TGTGCCAGCAGCCGGACCGGGACCGCCGATGAGCAGTTCTTC. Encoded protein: CASSRTGTADEQFF.

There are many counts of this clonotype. The CDR3 nucleotides are TGTGCCAGCAATGGACTAGCGGGGAACAATGAGCAGTTCTTC. Translation: CASNGLAGNNEQFF. This sequence joins TRBV2 and TRBJ2-1; 12 bases align to TRBD2. Germline V CDR1 and CDR2: SNHLY, FYNNEI. CDR3 size: 14 residues. The V segment lost 7 bases and the J segment 5 bases; nucleotides outside the gene matches: 3.

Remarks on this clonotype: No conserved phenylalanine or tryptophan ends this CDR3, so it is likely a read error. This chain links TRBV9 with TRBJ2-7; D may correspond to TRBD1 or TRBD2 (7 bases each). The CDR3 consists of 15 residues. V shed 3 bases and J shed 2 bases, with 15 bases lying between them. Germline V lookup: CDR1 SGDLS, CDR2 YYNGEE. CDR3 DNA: TGTGCCAGCAGCGCAGGGGGGGAGATCCCCTACGAGCAGTACATC. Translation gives CASSAGGEIPYEQYI.

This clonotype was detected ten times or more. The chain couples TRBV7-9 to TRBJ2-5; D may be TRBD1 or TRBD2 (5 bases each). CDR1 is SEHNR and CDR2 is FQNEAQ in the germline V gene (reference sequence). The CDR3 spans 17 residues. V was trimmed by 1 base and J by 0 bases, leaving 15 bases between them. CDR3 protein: CASSLDLRGGYQETQYF. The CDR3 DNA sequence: TGTGCCAGCAGCTTAGATCTTCGTGGGGGTTACCAAGAGACCCAGTACTTC. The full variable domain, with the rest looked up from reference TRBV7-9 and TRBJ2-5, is DTGVSQNPRHKITKRGQNVTFRCDPISEHNRLYWYRQTLGQGPEFLTYFQNEAQLEKSRLLSDRFSAERPKGSFSTLEIQRTEQGDSAMYLCASSLDLRGGYQETQYFGPGTRLLVL.

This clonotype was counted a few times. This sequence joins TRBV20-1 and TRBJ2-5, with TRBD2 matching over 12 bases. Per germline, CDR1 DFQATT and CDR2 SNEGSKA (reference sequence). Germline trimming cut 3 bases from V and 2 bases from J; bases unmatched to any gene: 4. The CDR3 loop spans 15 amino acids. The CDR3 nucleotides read TGCAGTGCTAGTCTTGGACTAGCGGGGCAAGAGACCCAGTACTTC. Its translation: CSASLGLAGQETQYF.

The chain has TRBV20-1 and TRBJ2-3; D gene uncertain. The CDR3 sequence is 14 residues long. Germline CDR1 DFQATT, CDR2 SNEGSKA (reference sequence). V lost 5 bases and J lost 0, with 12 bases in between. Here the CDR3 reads CSAWPGPSTDTQYF. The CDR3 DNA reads TGCAGTGCTTGGCCGGGCCCCAGCACAGATACGCAGTATTTT.